The 13 T cell receptor beta chains reported below all come from one sample, sequenced in a study of post-analysis software for immune sequencing data. Study-level results: In patients, about five TRBV segments were more frequent than in controls, with TRBV5-6, TRBV5-1 and TRBV20-1 among them.

These receptors' antigens are unknown. Unique molecular identifiers had been added to the TCR beta cDNA libraries. TCRdb re-called the PCR reads through MiXCR, storing one row per CDR3 protein. Of over 250,000 distinct CDR3 sequences in the sample, 36% were seen once. Sequences were obtained from blood. All receptors come from a girl aged 10 to 17 with multiple sclerosis.

This clonotype was observed at least ten times. The genes are TRBV4-1 and TRBJ2-3; D unclear. Germline V gene data show CDR1 as MGHRA and CDR2 as YSYEKL. This CDR3 region has 15 residues. Trimming took off 0 bases at V and 0 bases at J, with 7 bases between the two ends. The CDR3 DNA follows: TGCGCCAGCAGCCAAGATAGGTCTAGCACAGATACGCAGTATTTT. Protein: CASSQDRSSTDTQYF.

This clonotype was detected ten times or more. J is TRBJ2-1 and V is TRBV12-3 or TRBV12-4; 7 nucleotides agree with TRBD1. The CDR3 consists of 15 residues. The V and J ends lost 6 bases and 5 bases, in that order; junction bases with no gene match: 10. The CDR3 loop is CASSNRDRGNNEQFF. The CDR3 DNA reads TGTGCCAGCAGCAACCGGGACAGAGGTAACAATGAGCAGTTCTTC.

V gene TRBV28 combines with J gene TRBJ2-7; the D is unclear. The CDR3 runs 14 residues. Germline V gives CDR1 MDHEN, CDR2 SYDVKM. V was trimmed by 6 bases and J by 6 bases, leaving 18 bases between them. The CDR3 DNA reads as TGTGCCAGCAGCCCCTTGACCCCTGAGGTCGAGCAGTACGTC. Translation: CASSPLTPEVEQYV.

J is TRBJ2-7 and V is TRBV6-5; D is possibly TRBD2 (5 bases). CDR3 length: 14 amino acids. CDR1 MNHEY and CDR2 SVGAGI come from the germline V gene. The V and J ends lost 5 bases and 4 bases respectively, with 15 bases between them. Here the CDR3 reads CASSLVGVGYEQYF. The CDR3 DNA is TGTGCCAGCAGTCTCGTCGGGGTAGGGTACGAGCAGTACTTC.

V and J are TRBV20-1 and TRBJ1-5; 8 nucleotides line up with TRBD1. This CDR3 comprises 13 residues. Per the germline V gene, CDR1 is DFQATT and CDR2 is SNEGSKA (reference sequence). The trim removed 5 bases at V and 3 bases at J, leaving 3 bases unmatched. The CDR3 reads CSALDRDNQPQHF. CDR3 nucleotides: TGCAGTGCTCTGGACAGGGACAATCAGCCCCAGCATTTT.

This clonotype occurred many times. V is TRBV12-3 or TRBV12-4 and J is TRBJ2-3; tentatively, D is TRBD1 (6 bases). V lost 8 bases to trimming and J lost 0 bases, with 18 bases between them. This CDR3 contains 16 residues. CDR3 protein: CASRTSRGSSTDTQYF. CDR3 sequence (DNA): TGTGCCAGCCGGACCTCCAGGGGATCGAGCACAGATACGCAGTATTTT.

This clonotype was seen many times. V and J are TRBV25-1 and TRBJ1-5; D may be TRBD1 (5 bases). V was cut by 2 bases and J by 7 bases, with 12 bases left in between. This CDR3 comprises 14 residues. CDR1 is MGHDK and CDR2 is SYGVNS in the germline V gene. The CDR3 coding sequence is TGTGCCAGCAGTGAAGTGGGGCCCGGACAGCCCCAGCATTTT. Residues: CASSEVGPGQPQHF.

Many counts were recorded for this clonotype. The chain uses TRBV4-1 and TRBJ2-3; 15 nucleotides agree with TRBD2. CDR3 length: 18 residues. V dropped 0 bases and J dropped 5; count of bases not matched to a gene: 6. The germline CDR1 and CDR2 sequences are MGHRA and YSYEKL. The CDR3 loop is CASSQEGTSGRLLDTQYF. Written as DNA, the CDR3 is TGCGCCAGCAGCCAAGAGGGGACTAGCGGGAGGCTCCTAGATACGCAGTATTTT.

The chain uses TRBV5-5 and TRBJ1-2; maybe TRBD1 (5 bases). V lost 1 base and J 0 bases, leaving 10 bases between the germline ends. Germline V CDR1 and CDR2: SGHKS, YYEKEE (reference sequence). The CDR3 loop spans 15 amino acids. CDR3: CASSLYVTANYGYTF. The CDR3 nucleotides are TGTGCCAGCAGCTTGTACGTGACAGCTAACTATGGCTACACCTTC.

This chain joins TRBV27 and TRBJ2-5, with a tentative D call TRBD1 (7 bases). TRBJ2-7 explains the end of the DNA better; the J call may be wrong. The CDR3 runs to 15 residues. Germline values: CDR1 MNHEY, CDR2 SMNVEV (reference sequence). This CDR3 reads CASSSRDRGVYEQYF. The CDR3 DNA reads TGTGCCAGCAGTTCGCGGGACAGAGGGGTCTACGAGCAGTACTTC.

V gene TRBV4-2 combines with J gene TRBJ1-5; D remains ambiguous. This CDR3 comprises 14 residues. Germline assignment: CDR1 LGHNA and CDR2 YNFKEQ. Trimming cost V 4 bases and J 0 bases, with 7 bases left between them. The CDR3 sequence: CASSPEVSNQPQHF. The CDR3 region has the DNA TGTGCCAGCAGCCCGGAAGTTAGCAATCAGCCCCAGCATTTT.

The rearrangement uses TRBV6-2 or TRBV6-3 and TRBJ2-7; 11 bases are a match to TRBD2. Trimming at V came to 8 bases and at J to 7 bases, leaving 10 bases not matched to a gene. This CDR3 region has 14 residues. Per germline, CDR1 MNHEY and CDR2 SVGEGT. CDR3 protein: CASGPSGRPREQYF. The CDR3 coding sequence is TGTGCCAGCGGTCCTAGCGGGAGGCCGCGGGAGCAGTACTTC.

The rearrangement joins TRBV4-3 to TRBJ2-1; 13 positions match TRBD2. V was clipped by 1 base and J by 4 bases; unmatched bases: 13. The germline V gene encodes CDR1 LGHNA and CDR2 YSLEER. The CDR3 has 20 amino acids. CDR3 DNA: TGCGCCAGCAGCCAAGTTAGACTAGCGGGAGGATGGGGGTGGTACAATGAGCAGTTCTTC. Its protein product is CASSQVRLAGGWGWYNEQFF.